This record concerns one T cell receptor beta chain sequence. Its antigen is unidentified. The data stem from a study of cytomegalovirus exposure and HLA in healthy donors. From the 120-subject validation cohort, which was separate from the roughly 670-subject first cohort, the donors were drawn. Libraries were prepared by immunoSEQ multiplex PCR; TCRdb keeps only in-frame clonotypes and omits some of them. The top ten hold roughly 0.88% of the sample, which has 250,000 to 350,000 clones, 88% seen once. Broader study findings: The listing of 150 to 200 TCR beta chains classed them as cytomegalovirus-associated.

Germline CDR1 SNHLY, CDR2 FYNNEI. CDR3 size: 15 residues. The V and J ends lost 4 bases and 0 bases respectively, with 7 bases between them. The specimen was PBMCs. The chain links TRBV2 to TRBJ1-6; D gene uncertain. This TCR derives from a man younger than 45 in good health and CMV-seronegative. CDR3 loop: CASSAGSSYNSPLHF. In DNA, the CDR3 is TGTGCCAGCAGTGCGGGAAGCTCCTATAATTCACCCCTCCACTTT.